A selection of T cell receptor beta chains follows, all from one sample in a study of Ad26.COV2.S vaccination and SARS-CoV-2 variants. Sequencing was performed with immunoSEQ multiplex PCR; in TCRdb, only in-frame clones are kept and a portion is missing. The sample carries fewer than 400,000 clones, about 82% recorded once. Source: peripheral blood, taken in a trial of Ad26.COV2.S vaccine versus placebo. These receptors were obtained from a person aged 18 to 59 who received the Ad26.COV2.S COVID-19 vaccine or a placebo. CDR3s include the opening cysteine and the closing phenylalanine or tryptophan. The D gene is left open where the match is weak. A row's size may be missing; if present it is once, few, many or a size class.

clone_size	v_call	j_call	d_call	cdr3_aa	cdr3_nt
NA	TRBV4-1	TRBJ1-6	NA	CASSQDRAGHYNSPLHF	TGCGCCAGCAGCCAAGATCGGGCAGGACACTATAATTCACCCCTCCACTTT
NA	TRBV5-4	TRBJ2-3	TRBD2	CASSPGLAGGSTDTQYF	TGTGCCAGCAGCCCGGGACTAGCGGGGGGTAGCACAGATACGCAGTATTTT
few	TRBV7-9	TRBJ1-3	TRBD1	CASSPDRTGVNTIYF	TGTGCCAGCAGCCCTGACCGGACAGGTGTAAACACCATATATTTT
NA	TRBV7-9	TRBJ2-1	NA	CASSPRTAYNEQFF	TGTGCCAGCAGCCCCAGGACAGCCTACAATGAGCAGTTCTTC
NA	TRBV2	TRBJ1-6	NA	CASTLTDNSPLHF	TGTGCCAGCACCCTGACAGATAATTCACCCCTCCACTTT
NA	TRBV25-1	TRBJ2-1	NA	CASSELEGGSYNEQFF	TGTGCCAGCAGTGAACTCGAGGGGGGGTCCTACAATGAGCAGTTCTTC
NA	TRBV28	TRBJ2-7	NA	CASSPTPISYEQYF	TGTGCCAGCAGTCCGACACCGATCTCCTACGAGCAGTACTTC
NA	TRBV28	TRBJ1-2	NA	CASTSPGTGYTF	TGTGCCAGCACCTCCCCCGGGACGGGCTACACCTTC
NA	TRBV28	TRBJ2-7	NA	CASSQNYEQYF	TGTGCCAGCAGCCAAAATTACGAGCAGTACTTC
NA	TRBV5-1	TRBJ1-5	TRBD1	CASTATGRAQPQHF	TGCGCCAGCACCGCGACAGGGCGGGCTCAGCCCCAGCATTTT
NA	TRBV7-9	TRBJ2-7	TRBD2	CASSLVSGGYEQYF	TGTGCCAGCAGCTTAGTCTCGGGAGGCTACGAGCAGTACTTC
NA	TRBV6-6	TRBJ1-1	TRBD1	CASSYPGQGLNTEAFF	TGTGCCAGCAGTTACCCTGGACAGGGATTGAACACTGAAGCTTTCTTT
NA	TRBV7-3	TRBJ2-2	NA	CASSPHMNTGELFF	TGTGCCAGCAGCCCCCATATGAACACCGGGGAGCTGTTTTTT
NA	TRBV10-3	TRBJ2-1	TRBD2	CAAHSGTIAYNEQFF	TGTGCCGCCCACTCCGGGACTATAGCCTACAATGAGCAGTTCTTC
NA	TRBV28	TRBJ2-2	TRBD2	CASSASPGREELFF	TGTGCCAGCAGTGCTAGCCCGGGGAGGGAGGAGCTGTTTTTT
many	TRBV19	TRBJ1-1	NA	CASSIREKRVGAFF	TGTGCCAGTAGTATTCGAGAGAAGAGGGTGGGGGCTTTCTTT
once	TRBV9	TRBJ1-3	TRBD1	CASSRQQGVGNTIYF	TGTGCCAGCAGCAGGCAACAGGGGGTTGGAAACACCATATATTTT
NA	TRBV6-4	TRBJ1-6	NA	CASRNRASDNSPLHF	TGTGCCAGCAGGAACAGGGCTTCCGATAATTCACCCCTCCACTTT
NA	TRBV6-5	TRBJ2-7	NA	CASGWGNTYEQYF	TGTGCCAGCGGGTGGGGGAATACCTACGAGCAGTACTTC
once	TRBV1	TRBJ2-1	NA	CTSSPWLAGGSYNEQFF	TGCACCAGCAGCCCCTGGCTAGCGGGGGGCTCCTACAATGAGCAGTTCTTC
NA	TRBV28	TRBJ2-1	NA	CASSPKPAGVLNEQFF	TGTGCCAGCAGCCCCAAGCCCGCGGGTGTCTTGAATGAGCAGTTCTTC
NA	TRBV29-1	TRBJ1-2	NA	CSDKTGNYGYTF	TGCAGCGATAAAACAGGGAACTATGGCTACACCTTC
once	TRBV5-8	TRBJ2-1	NA	CASSLVPGGISYNEQFF	TGTGCCAGCAGCTTGGTTCCCGGCGGAATCTCCTACAATGAGCAGTTCTTC
NA	TRBV11-2	TRBJ2-7	NA	CASSLWGRDEQYF	TGTGCCAGCAGCTTATGGGGGCGCGACGAGCAGTACTTC
NA	TRBV18	TRBJ1-5	NA	CASSPGGGNQPQHF	TGTGCCAGCTCCCCCGGGGGTGGCAATCAGCCCCAGCATTTT
once	TRBV5-4	TRBJ2-2	TRBD1	CASSHGVGQGPTGELFF	TGTGCCAGCAGCCACGGCGTGGGACAGGGACCCACCGGGGAGCTGTTTTTT
NA	TRBV7-8	TRBJ2-7	NA	CASSLVGQGTYEQYF	TGTGCCAGCAGCTTAGTCGGGCAGGGAACCTACGAGCAGTACTTC
NA	TRBV28	TRBJ1-1	TRBD1	CASIMGQGANTEAFF	TGTGCCAGCATCATGGGACAGGGGGCGAACACTGAAGCTTTCTTT
NA	TRBV18	TRBJ2-5	NA	CASSPQGETQYF	TGTGCCAGCTCACCGCAGGGGGAGACCCAGTACTTC
once	TRBV3-1/TRBV3-2	TRBJ1-6	NA	CASTRAEYNSPLHF	TGTGCCAGCACCCGGGCGGAATATAATTCACCCCTCCACTTT
NA	TRBV18	TRBJ2-7	TRBD2	CASSHRTSGPFYEQYF	TGTGCCAGCTCACACCGGACTAGCGGGCCCTTCTACGAGCAGTACTTC
NA	TRBV2	TRBJ2-7	TRBD1	CASSYRGYEQYF	TGTGCCAGCAGCTACAGGGGCTACGAGCAGTACTTC
NA	TRBV24-1	TRBJ2-3	NA	CATEQGSGGVTDTQYF	TGTGCCACCGAACAGGGAAGTGGGGGGGTCACAGATACGCAGTATTTT
NA	TRBV28	TRBJ1-1	TRBD1	CASSVTGAYTEAFF	TGTGCCAGCAGTGTTACAGGGGCTTACACTGAAGCTTTCTTT
NA	TRBV28	TRBJ1-2	TRBD1	CASSAPGTGGFYGYTF	TGTGCCAGCAGTGCTCCTGGGACAGGGGGATTCTATGGCTACACCTTC
once	TRBV5-1	TRBJ1-1	NA	CASSRGGGSNTEAFF	TGCGCCAGCAGCCGTGGCGGCGGGTCGAACACTGAAGCTTTCTTT
NA	TRBV7-9	TRBJ1-3	NA	CASSFGGGNTIYF	TGTGCCAGCAGCTTCGGAGGAGGAAACACCATATATTTT
NA	TRBV29-1	TRBJ2-5	NA	CSVVRQETQYF	TGCAGCGTTGTACGGCAAGAGACCCAGTACTTC
NA	TRBV28	TRBJ2-7	NA	CASSPGSLGPYEQYF	TGTGCCAGCAGTCCCGGGTCCTTGGGTCCCTACGAGCAGTACTTC
NA	TRBV29-1	TRBJ2-7	TRBD2	CSVRRGDYEQYF	TGCAGCGTTCGGCGGGGGGATTACGAGCAGTACTTC
once	TRBV4-2	TRBJ1-2	NA	CASSPEVAGRYYGYTF	TGTGCCAGCAGCCCAGAGGTGGCAGGGCGATACTATGGCTACACCTTC
NA	TRBV15	TRBJ1-5	TRBD1	CATSRGQGRKHF	TGTGCCACCAGCAGGGGACAGGGCCGTAAGCATTTT
NA	TRBV21-1	TRBJ2-1	NA	CASSKIGKDRPPSSYNEQFF	TGTGCCAGCAGCAAGATAGGCAAAGACAGACCCCCGAGCTCCTACAATGAGCAGTTCTTC
NA	TRBV12-3/TRBV12-4	TRBJ2-1	NA	CASSFRAGYKQFF	TGTGCCAGCAGTTTCCGCGCGGGCTATAAGCAGTTCTTC
NA	TRBV13	TRBJ1-6	NA	CANLPRGNNSPLHF	TGTGCCAACTTACCAAGGGGAAATAATTCACCCCTCCACTTT
NA	TRBV5-1	TRBJ2-2	NA	CASSLGTTNTGELFF	TGCGCCAGCAGCTTGGGGACTACGAACACCGGGGAGCTGTTTTTT
NA	TRBV13	TRBJ1-2	NA	CASSSQGNYGYTF	TGTGCCAGCAGCTCTCAGGGGAACTATGGCTACACCTTC
NA	TRBV15	TRBJ2-5	NA	CATSRPDQETQYF	TGTGCCACCAGCAGACCTGATCAAGAGACCCAGTACTTC
once	TRBV4-1	TRBJ2-3	TRBD1	CASSQEDRDRSTDTQYF	TGCGCCAGCAGCCAAGAGGACCGGGACAGGAGCACAGATACGCAGTATTTT
NA	TRBV7-5	TRBJ2-2	NA	CVRSGPGTGQGNTGELFF	TGTGTCAGAAGCGGTCCAGGGACAGGTCAAGGAAACACCGGGGAGCTGTTTTTT
NA	TRBV3-1/TRBV3-2	TRBJ1-5	NA	CASSQDSRGMPQHF	TGTGCCAGCAGCCAAGACAGCAGGGGTATGCCCCAGCATTTT
NA	TRBV28	TRBJ2-2	TRBD2	CASLAGNTGELFF	TGTGCCAGCTTAGCGGGGAACACCGGGGAGCTGTTTTTT
NA	TRBV7-2	TRBJ1-2	NA	CASRPTGSQGGYTF	TGTGCCAGCAGACCCACAGGGTCCCAGGGCGGCTACACCTTC